One sample yielded the 18 T cell receptor beta chains listed below, sequenced in a study of shared clonotypes between healthy human individuals. Selected positively for CCR7 and CD45RO-negative, naive CD8 cells excluded terminally differentiated effector memory CD45RA+ cells. Using immunoSEQ multiplex PCR, the repertoire was profiled, and TCRdb retains in-frame clones only, with some absent. The table has about 680,000 clones, 90% to 95% seen once. Sample: naive CD8+ T cells sorted from blood. The receptors here all came from a young man in good health.

The chain recombines TRBV7-9 with TRBJ1-1; possible D gene TRBD1, 6 bases. Trimming pared 2 bases from V and 4 bases from J, leaving 26 bases between. Germline CDR1 SEHNR, CDR2 FQNEAQ (reference sequence). There are 19 residues in the CDR3. The CDR3 region has the DNA TGTGCCAGCAGCTTAAAATACCGGGACAAACATTCCTGGGGCACTGAAGCTTTCTTT. Encoded protein: CASSLKYRDKHSWGTEAFF.

V is TRBV6-1 and J is TRBJ2-1; TRBD1 matches at 9 bases. The CDR3 totals 14 residues. Germline trimming cut 8 bases from V and 1 base from J; bases unmatched to any gene: 3. Germline CDR1 MNHNS, CDR2 SASEGT. The CDR3 reads CASPGTGSYNEQFF. The CDR3 nucleotides are TGTGCCAGCCCCGGGACAGGGTCCTACAATGAGCAGTTCTTC.

This chain uses TRBV29-1 with TRBJ2-3; no clear D. CDR3 size: 14 residues. Germline CDR1 is SQVTM and CDR2 is ANQGSEA. V was clipped by 4 bases and J by 5 bases, with 16 bases between them. In DNA, the CDR3 is TGCAGCGTTGTAAGGGCATTATTGATAGATACGCAGTATTTT. Protein sequence: CSVVRALLIDTQYF.

This clone has a single count. The chain joins TRBV15 to TRBJ2-1; D is possibly TRBD2 (6 bases). The CDR3 sequence is 14 residues long. V was pared by 0 bases and J by 7 bases, with 10 bases between. Germline CDR1 reads LNHNV; CDR2 reads YYDKDF (reference sequence). CDR3 residues: CATSREEGLNEQFF. The CDR3 DNA follows: TGTGCCACCAGCAGAGAGGAGGGGCTAAATGAGCAGTTCTTC.

The chain uses TRBV5-1 and TRBJ1-1, with a weak D call TRBD1 (5 bases). Germline V CDR1 and CDR2: SGHRS, YFSETQ. The CDR3 extends over 13 amino acids. Trimming removed 4 bases from V and 1 base from J, with 8 bases in between. CDR3 bases: TGCGCCAGCAGCGGGCAGGGGAACACTGAAGCTTTCTTT. Translation: CASSGQGNTEAFF.

The V and J genes are TRBV10-3 and TRBJ2-1; no reliable D call. V lost 3 bases to trimming and J lost 8 bases, with 8 bases between them. In germline, CDR1 is ENHRY, CDR2 SYGVKD. The CDR3 runs to 12 residues. The DNA for the CDR3 is TGTGCCATCAGTGATAAGAGCGATGAGCAGTTCTTC. Its translation: CAISDKSDEQFF.

The chain joins TRBV19 to TRBJ1-1; no firm D call. The CDR3 spans 17 residues. Trimming stripped 0 bases from V and 4 bases from J, with 18 bases between. Germline CDR1 LNHDA, CDR2 SQIVND (reference sequence). This CDR3 is CASSIEAAVGVSTEAFF. In nucleotides, the CDR3 is TGTGCCAGTAGTATAGAGGCCGCAGTCGGGGTTAGCACTGAAGCTTTCTTT.

This chain joins TRBV15 and TRBJ2-7, with D possibly being TRBD2 (6 bases). Trimming left V 6 bases short and J 2 bases short, with 20 bases between. The CDR3 is 16 amino acids. Germline V gene sequence: CDR1 LNHNV, CDR2 YYDKDF (reference sequence). The CDR3 region has the DNA TGTGCCACCAGTCCCGGGGCGGGACGGCGAACCTACGAGCAGTACTTC. Amino acid sequence: CATSPGAGRRTYEQYF.

The chain carries TRBV9 and TRBJ2-7; D is perhaps TRBD1 or TRBD2 (7 bases each). V dropped 4 bases and J dropped 4 bases, with 18 bases sitting between them. The germline V gene has CDR1 SGDLS and CDR2 YYNGEE. This CDR3 has 15 residues. CDR3 nucleotides: TGTGCCAGCAGCCCAGGGGGGGGGCAAGGGTACGAGCAGTACTTC. Its protein is CASSPGGGQGYEQYF. The complete variable domain, with remaining parts taken from reference TRBV9 and TRBJ2-7, reads DSGVTQTPKHLITATGQRVTLRCSPRSGDLSVYWYQQSLDQGLQFLIQYYNGEERAKGNILERFSAQQFPDLHSELNLSSLELGDSALYFCASSPGGGQGYEQYFGPGTRLTVT.

This clone appeared a single time. The chain carries TRBV11-2 and TRBJ2-1; a possible D gene is TRBD1 (6 bases). The V and J ends lost 3 bases and 6 bases respectively, with 9 bases between them. Germline CDR1 reads SGHAT; CDR2 reads FQNNGV. The CDR3 is 13 residues long. CDR3 sequence reads: CASSLTGLNEQFF. The DNA of the CDR3 is TGTGCCAGCAGCTTGACAGGACTCAATGAGCAGTTCTTC. The full variable domain, with the rest looked up from reference TRBV11-2 and TRBJ2-1, is EAGVAQSPRYKIIEKRQSVAFWCNPISGHATLYWYQQILGQGPKLLIQFQNNGVVDDSQLPKDRFSAERLKGVDSTLKIQPAKLEDSAVYLCASSLTGLNEQFFGPGTRLTVL.

CDR3 in amino acids: CASSSLQADEVNYGYTF. The CDR3 region has the DNA TGTGCCAGCAGCTCCCTTCAAGCCGACGAGGTTAACTATGGCTACACCTTC. The chain combines TRBV7-9 with TRBJ1-2; D ambiguous. V dropped 4 bases and J dropped 1 base, with 19 bases sitting between them. The germline V gene encodes CDR1 SEHNR and CDR2 FQNEAQ (reference sequence). The CDR3 runs to 17 residues.

This clone has a handful of counts. This sequence joins TRBV7-7 and TRBJ2-1, with TRBD2 identical over 7 bases. The V gene's germline CDR1 is SSHAT and CDR2 FNYEAQ (reference sequence). Trimming removed 2 bases from V and 3 bases from J; junction bases left unmatched: 4. This CDR3 has 15 residues. CDR3 sequence (DNA): TGTGCCAGCAGCTTACTGGCTAGCGGCTACAATGAGCAGTTCTTC. Its translation: CASSLLASGYNEQFF.

This clone was found once. The chain recombines TRBV27 with TRBJ2-5; 7 bases match TRBD2. Germline assignment: CDR1 MNHEY and CDR2 SMNVEV (reference sequence). CDR3 length equals 15 residues. Trimming cost V 3 bases and J 1 base; bases outside gene matches: 5. As DNA, the CDR3 is TGTGCCAGCAGTTTGGTTAGCGGGCTCCAAGAGACCCAGTACTTC. This encodes CASSLVSGLQETQYF.

The chain links TRBV7-8 to TRBJ2-1; 8 positions agree with TRBD2. Germline CDR1 SGHVS, CDR2 FQNEAQ. The CDR3 is 17 amino acids. The ends lost 4 bases at V and 7 bases at J; junction bases unmatched: 15. In nucleotides, the CDR3 is TGTGCCAGCAGCTACCTGGGGGGAGCGGGAGTGTCAAATGAGCAGTTCTTC. It encodes CASSYLGGAGVSNEQFF.

The CDR3 region has the DNA TGCGCCAGCAGCCCCGGGATGGGTGTCAATGAGCAGTTCTTC. Encoded protein: CASSPGMGVNEQFF. The gene calls are TRBV4-1 and TRBJ2-1; D is possibly TRBD2 (5 bases). This CDR3 has 14 amino acids. V was pared by 4 bases and J by 6 bases, with 13 bases between. Germline CDR1 and CDR2: MGHRA and YSYEKL.

This clone was seen only once. The chain recombines TRBV27 with TRBJ2-7; possibly TRBD1 or TRBD2 for D (6 bases each). The CDR3 covers 15 residues. V was cut by 3 bases and J by 6 bases, with 18 bases left in between. Per the germline V gene, CDR1 is MNHEY and CDR2 is SMNVEV (reference sequence). The CDR3 DNA reads TGTGCCAGCAGTTTGGTCATCGGAGGGGGGTCCGAGCAGTACTTC. Protein product: CASSLVIGGGSEQYF.

The chain recombines TRBV9 with TRBJ2-7, with 11 bases matching TRBD1. CDR1 SGDLS and CDR2 YYNGEE come from the germline V gene. J was trimmed by 6 bases and V by 2 bases; bases with no gene match: 4. The CDR3 is 14 residues long. CDR3 region: CASSVGTGGIEQYF. In DNA, the CDR3 is TGTGCCAGCAGCGTGGGGACAGGGGGTATCGAGCAGTACTTC. The full variable domain, in which reference TRBV9 and TRBJ2-7 provide the parts outside the CDR3, is DSGVTQTPKHLITATGQRVTLRCSPRSGDLSVYWYQQSLDQGLQFLIQYYNGEERAKGNILERFSAQQFPDLHSELNLSSLELGDSALYFCASSVGTGGIEQYFGPGTRLTVT.

The chain links TRBV19 to TRBJ2-1, with TRBD2 as a possible D gene (5 bases). Trimming left V 1 base short and J 5 bases short, with 12 bases between. Germline assignment: CDR1 LNHDA and CDR2 SQIVND (reference sequence). The CDR3 is made up of 15 amino acids. The CDR3, as DNA: TGTGCCAGTAGTATAGCCCCAGCGGAGAACAATGAGCAGTTCTTC. Translating it yields CASSIAPAENNEQFF.